The 30 T cell receptor beta chains below all came from one sample that was sequenced in a study of blood T cell repertoires in COVID-19. TCRdb's table, derived via immunoSEQ multiplex PCR, lists solely in-frame clones and lacks some. Found here are around 140,000 clones, over 70% of them singletons; the top ten hold about 6%. The specimen was peripheral blood. The receptors were sampled from an elderly man with acute or convalescent COVID-19.

V usage is TRBV9 and J usage is TRBJ2-3, with a weak D call TRBD1 (6 bases). CDR3 length: 13 amino acids. V dropped 0 bases and J dropped 8 bases, with 10 bases sitting between them. From germline, CDR1 is SGDLS and CDR2 YYNGEE. CDR3 in DNA: TGTGCCAGCAGCGTAGACCCCAGGGGTACGCAGTATTTT. It encodes CASSVDPRGTQYF.

The CDR3 DNA sequence: TGTGCCAGCAGCTTCGGGACAGGGGGGCAAGAGACCCAGTACTTC. Translation gives CASSFGTGGQETQYF. This rearrangement joins TRBV7-9 to TRBJ2-5; 11 bases match TRBD1. There are 15 residues in the CDR3. The junction had 2 bases not matched to a gene; V was cut back by 3 bases and J by 2 bases. Per the germline V gene, CDR1 is SEHNR and CDR2 is FQNEAQ (reference sequence).

The chain recombines TRBV18 with TRBJ1-6; 8 bases are shared with TRBD1. Per the germline V gene, CDR1 is KGHSH and CDR2 is LQKENI. V lost 8 bases to trimming and J lost 2 bases; unmatched junction nucleotides: 5. This CDR3 has 15 amino acids. The CDR3 sequence: CASQDRVAYNSPLHF. As DNA, the CDR3 is TGTGCCAGCCAGGACAGGGTGGCCTATAATTCACCCCTCCACTTT.

This chain uses TRBV6-5 with TRBJ1-2, with D perhaps matching TRBD1 (5 bases). CDR3 size: 14 residues. Trimming took off 3 bases at V and 4 bases at J, with 12 bases between the two ends. Germline CDR1 and CDR2: MNHEY and SVGAGI. This CDR3 is CASSYRAGIYGYTF. CDR3 in DNA: TGTGCCAGCAGTTATAGGGCAGGGATCTATGGCTACACCTTC.

This CDR3 is CASTRKKGLADTYEQYF. The CDR3 bases are TGTGCCAGCACCCGGAAGAAGGGACTAGCGGACACCTACGAGCAGTACTTC. J is TRBJ2-7 and V is TRBV28; 11 bases align to TRBD2. After removal of 7 bases from V and 2 bases from J, the junction contained 13 bases not matched to a gene. This CDR3 is built from 17 residues. Germline loops: CDR1 MDHEN, CDR2 SYDVKM.

The chain recombines TRBV28 with TRBJ1-5; D is possibly TRBD1 (5 bases). This CDR3 is built from 16 residues. The germline gives CDR1 MDHEN, CDR2 SYDVKM. Between the trimmed V and J ends, which lost 7 bases and 0 bases, there was a span of 16 bases. Written as DNA, the CDR3 is TGTGCCAGCACCTACCTGTCGGGACTTAGCAATCAGCCCCAGCATTTT. It codes for CASTYLSGLSNQPQHF.

The chain uses TRBV10-2 and TRBJ1-6, with 7 bases that match TRBD1. CDR1 and CDR2 (germline): WSHSY, SAAADI. CDR3 length: 17 residues. V was clipped by 8 bases and J by 0 bases; unmatched bases: 10. The CDR3 sequence: CASRGRGSISYNSPLHF. The CDR3 DNA follows: TGCGCCAGCCGGGGCAGGGGGTCGATCTCCTATAATTCACCCCTCCACTTT.

The genes are TRBV28 and TRBJ2-7; 9 bases align to TRBD2. Germline lookup yields CDR1 MDHEN and CDR2 SYDVKM. CDR3 size: 19 residues. V shed 5 bases and J 2 bases; nucleotides not matched to a gene: 19. The CDR3 nucleotides are TGTGCCAGCAGTCAACTTCTAGCGGGATACCCCAACCGGGCCTACGAGCAGTACTTC. Its translation: CASSQLLAGYPNRAYEQYF. Looking up the rest from reference TRBV28 and TRBJ2-7 gives the full variable domain: DVKVTQSSRYLVKRTGEKVFLECVQDMDHENMFWYRQDPGLGLRLIYFSYDVKMKEKGDIPEGYSVSREKKERFSLILESASTNQTSMYLCASSQLLAGYPNRAYEQYFGPGTRLTVT.

The chain joins TRBV5-1 to TRBJ2-7; 9 bases align to TRBD2. CDR3 length equals 14 residues. Germline trimming cut 2 bases from V and 8 bases from J; bases unmatched to any gene: 8. Germline-derived CDR1 and CDR2 are SGHRS and YFSETQ. In DNA, the CDR3 is TGCGCCAGCAGCTTAGGCGGGACTAGCAACCAGCAGTACTTC. This encodes CASSLGGTSNQQYF.

J is TRBJ1-2 and V is TRBV6-5, with D unclear. The V end lost 6 bases, the J end lost 1 base, and 9 bases lay between the germline ends. The germline V gene encodes CDR1 MNHEY and CDR2 SVGAGI. The CDR3 has 13 residues. CDR3 residues: CASSRGINYGYTF. CDR3 in DNA: TGTGCCAGCAGCCGAGGGATTAACTATGGCTACACCTTC.

The J gene is TRBJ2-3, the V gene TRBV15; no clear D gene. The CDR3 is 13 residues long. Germline loops: CDR1 LNHNV, CDR2 YYDKDF (reference sequence). The ends were cut back, 2 bases at V and 6 bases at J, with 9 bases in the middle. The DNA for the CDR3 is TGTGCCACCAGCAGAAGCCCGAGGGATACGCAGTATTTT. It encodes CATSRSPRDTQYF.

The chain joins TRBV2 to TRBJ2-1, with TRBD2 matching over 8 bases. With V trimmed by 5 bases and J by 9 bases, 15 bases remained unmatched. Germline lookup yields CDR1 SNHLY and CDR2 FYNNEI. CDR3 length equals 16 residues. The CDR3 spells CASSSTSGRAGGEQFF. In nucleotides, the CDR3 is TGTGCCAGCAGTTCCACCAGCGGGAGAGCTGGCGGTGAGCAGTTCTTC.

The genes are TRBV28 and TRBJ2-7; D is uncertain. CDR3 length: 16 residues. Germline CDR1 and CDR2: MDHEN and SYDVKM. V lost 6 bases to trimming and J lost 0 bases, with 18 bases between them. The CDR3 here is CASSPYILVGSYEQYF. CDR3 DNA: TGTGCCAGCAGCCCATACATTTTGGTTGGCTCCTACGAGCAGTACTTC.

This chain connects TRBV7-9 to TRBJ2-5; 13 bases agree with TRBD2. Germline V gives CDR1 SEHNR, CDR2 FQNEAQ (reference sequence). V dropped 11 bases and J dropped 7; count of bases not matched to a gene: 13. This CDR3 is 15 amino acids long. CDR3 sequence: CAGSTSGGALGTQYF. The CDR3 region has the DNA TGTGCCGGCTCAACTAGCGGGGGGGCCCTAGGGACCCAGTACTTC.

The gene calls are TRBV6-5 and TRBJ2-7; 8 bases fit TRBD1. The ends lost 6 bases at V and 4 bases at J; junction bases unmatched: 5. The CDR3 sequence is 13 residues long. Germline CDR1 is MNHEY and CDR2 is SVGAGI. The CDR3 is CASRAGQGYEQYF. CDR3 sequence (DNA): TGTGCCAGCAGGGCCGGACAGGGTTACGAGCAGTACTTC.

A few counts support this clone. The genes are TRBV5-1 and TRBJ2-2; possibly TRBD1 for D (5 bases). Germline-derived CDR1 and CDR2 are SGHRS and YFSETQ. The V gene lost 1 base and the J gene lost 6 bases, with 7 bases spanning the gap. This CDR3 is built from 13 residues. CDR3 in amino acids: CASSLKGPGELFF. CDR3 DNA: TGCGCCAGCAGCTTGAAGGGGCCCGGGGAGCTGTTTTTT.

The chain uses TRBV24-1 and TRBJ2-2; 10 nucleotides align to TRBD1. Germline-derived CDR1 and CDR2 are KGHDR and SFDVKD. CDR3 length equals 16 residues. J was trimmed by 4 bases and V by 4 bases; bases with no gene match: 5. The CDR3, as DNA: TGTGCCACCAGTGACCTGGGACAGGGGACCACCGGGGAGCTGTTTTTT. It encodes CATSDLGQGTTGELFF.

The rearrangement links TRBV7-3 to TRBJ2-1, with no clear D. Per germline, CDR1 SGHTA and CDR2 FQGTGA. Trimming stripped 2 bases from V and 5 bases from J, with 13 bases between. The CDR3 consists of 15 residues. The CDR3 nucleotides read TGTGCCAGCAGCTTATTGGCGGAACTAAACAATGAGCAGTTCTTC. Translating it yields CASSLLAELNNEQFF. The full variable domain, its missing parts supplied by reference TRBV7-3 and TRBJ2-1, is GAGVSQTPSNKVTEKGKYVELRCDPISGHTALYWYRQSLGQGPEFLIYFQGTGAADDSGLPNDRFFAVRPEGSVSTLKIQRTERGDSAVYLCASSLLAELNNEQFFGPGTRLTVL.

This clone was observed a handful of times. CDR3 bases: TGTGCCAGCAGCCCTCCGGCTAGCGGCTTGAACACCGGGGAGCTGTTTTTT. Translating it yields CASSPPASGLNTGELFF. The chain uses TRBV4-2 and TRBJ2-2; 7 bases line up with TRBD2. The V segment lost 4 bases and the J segment 1 base; nucleotides outside the gene matches: 9. The CDR3 spans 17 residues. Per the germline V gene, CDR1 is LGHNA and CDR2 is YNFKEQ.

The chain is built from TRBV3-1 (or the pseudogene TRBV3-2) and TRBJ2-5; 7 bases fit TRBD2. V lost 4 bases and J lost 5; bases outside the gene matches: 10. CDR1 is LGHDT, CDR2 YNNKEL, per germline (reference sequence). The length of the CDR3 is 15 residues. The CDR3 spells CASSLGTIIAETQYF. For the CDR3, the DNA is TGTGCCAGCAGCCTCGGGACTATCATTGCGGAGACCCAGTACTTC.

The J gene is TRBJ1-2, the V gene TRBV29-1; the D gene is possibly TRBD1 (5 bases). The germline V gene has CDR1 SQVTM and CDR2 ANQGSEA. V was shortened by 3 bases and J by 4 bases, with 9 bases between the two germline ends. The CDR3 is 12 residues long. CDR3 DNA: TGCAGCGTTGAGAGCCAGGGCTATGGCTACACCTTC. Its translation is CSVESQGYGYTF. Based on the CDR3 plus reference TRBV29-1 and TRBJ1-2, the full variable domain is SAVISQKPSRDICQRGTSLTIQCQVDSQVTMMFWYRQQPGQSLTLIATANQGSEATYESGFVIDKFPISRPNLTFSTLTVSNMSPEDSSIYLCSVESQGYGYTFGSGTRLTVV.

This clone has only one observation. The chain combines TRBV7-2 with TRBJ1-2, with 8 bases that match TRBD1. This CDR3 has 13 amino acids. CDR1 is SGHTA and CDR2 is FQGNSA in the germline V gene. Trimming removed 2 bases from V and 8 bases from J; junction bases left unmatched: 4. CDR3 coding DNA: TGTGCCAGCAGCTTAACCAGGGGGCTCGGCTACACCTTC. Translating it yields CASSLTRGLGYTF. The variable domain in full, completed from reference TRBV7-2 and TRBJ1-2, reads GAGVSQSPSNKVTEKGKDVELRCDPISGHTALYWYRQSLGQGLEFLIYFQGNSAPDKSGLPSDRFSAERTGGSVSTLTIQRTQQEDSAVYLCASSLTRGLGYTFGSGTRLTVV.

This sequence joins TRBV5-6 and TRBJ2-7, with 7 nucleotides matching TRBD1. CDR3 length equals 15 residues. J was trimmed by 3 bases and V by 4 bases; bases with no gene match: 10. Germline lookup yields CDR1 SGHDT and CDR2 YYEEEE. CDR3 nucleotide sequence: TGTGCCAGCAGCCCGGACGGACAGGCGGTCTACGAGCAGTACTTC. Amino acids: CASSPDGQAVYEQYF.

Here the CDR3 reads CASSTGVGGGYTF. The CDR3 nucleotides read TGTGCCAGCAGCACAGGGGTTGGGGGTGGCTACACCTTC. The chain employs TRBV6-5 and TRBJ1-2; 7 positions agree with TRBD1. CDR1 and CDR2 (germline): MNHEY, SVGAGI. The CDR3 length is 13 residues. After removal of 6 bases from V and 7 bases from J, the junction contained 8 bases not matched to a gene.

The gene calls are TRBV19 and TRBJ1-5; D possibly corresponds to TRBD1 (5 bases). The CDR3 runs to 12 residues. Germline V CDR1 and CDR2: LNHDA, SQIVND (reference sequence). CDR3: CATTGPNQPQHF. The CDR3, as DNA: TGTGCTACTACAGGCCCCAATCAGCCCCAGCATTTT.

The CDR3 DNA sequence: TGCGCCAGCAGCCAAGTACAGTTAAGCTCTGGGGCCAACGTCCTGACTTTC. This gives the protein CASSQVQLSSGANVLTF. This chain connects TRBV4-1 to TRBJ2-6; D not certain. Between the trimmed V and J ends, which lost 1 base and 0 bases, there was a span of 10 bases. The CDR3 is 17 residues long. Germline CDR1 is MGHRA and CDR2 is YSYEKL.

The chain recombines TRBV5-1 with TRBJ2-5; D remains ambiguous. CDR1 SGHRS and CDR2 YFSETQ come from the germline V gene. The CDR3 has 14 amino acids. With 0 bases removed from V and 1 base from J, the gap between germline ends came to 7 bases. As DNA, the CDR3 is TGCGCCAGCAGCTTGGATGGCAGCCAAGAGACCCAGTACTTC. This encodes CASSLDGSQETQYF. Looking up the rest from reference TRBV5-1 and TRBJ2-5 gives the full variable domain: KAGVTQTPRYLIKTRGQQVTLSCSPISGHRSVSWYQQTPGQGLQFLFEYFSETQRNKGNFPGRFSGRQFSNSRSEMNVSTLELGDSALYLCASSLDGSQETQYFGPGTRLLVL.

In its sample, this clone was seen a few times. The chain joins TRBV10-3 to TRBJ2-5; D unresolved. The CDR3 totals 15 residues. Germline loops: CDR1 ENHRY, CDR2 SYGVKD. Trimming left V 2 bases short and J 1 base short, with 11 bases between. The CDR3 DNA reads TGTGCCATCAGTGAGAGAGCTTCCTCCCAAGAGACCCAGTACTTC. It yields the protein CAISERASSQETQYF.

This rearrangement joins TRBV30 to TRBJ1-5; D might be TRBD1 (5 bases). CDR3 length: 13 residues. V lost 1 base and J lost 5, with 9 bases in between. The germline V gene has CDR1 GTSNPN and CDR2 SVGIG (reference sequence). The CDR3 DNA reads as TGTGCCTGGAGTGCCAGGGAGGATCAGCCCCAGCATTTT. Protein: CAWSAREDQPQHF.

This sequence joins TRBV3-1 (or the pseudogene TRBV3-2) and TRBJ1-1; 8 bases map to TRBD1. CDR3 length: 15 residues. J lost 3 bases, V lost 3 bases, and 6 bases had no gene match. The germline V gene has CDR1 LGHDT and CDR2 YNNKEL (reference sequence). Here the CDR3 DNA reads TGTGCCAGCAGCCAGCTCGACAGGGGATACACTGAAGCTTTCTTT. It encodes CASSQLDRGYTEAFF.